The sequence of this T cell receptor (beta chain) was determined in a study of T cells in localized non-small cell lung cancer. Assay used: immunoSEQ multiplex PCR; TCRdb lists only in-frame clones, some missing. The repertoire includes 25,000 or so clones, less than 95% of them detected once, and 6.9% sits in the top ten. General study results and limits: A single tumor region was sequenced, leaving heterogeneity possible.

There are 12 residues in the CDR3. Germline V gene data show CDR1 as MDHEN and CDR2 as SYDVKM. Trimming pared 6 bases from V and 3 bases from J, leaving 6 bases between. This clone has just one count. The target antigen is unknown. The sample was peripheral blood, taken before any cancer treatment. V and J are TRBV28 and TRBJ1-5, with D hard to call. This TCR derives from a woman aged 35 to 69 with stage I lung adenocarcinoma. CDR3 residues: CASSLNNQPQHF. The CDR3, as DNA: TGTGCCAGCAGCCTCAACAATCAGCCCCAGCATTTT.